This T cell receptor beta chain was identified in a study of cytomegalovirus exposure and HLA in healthy donors. The PCR contained 60 Vbeta and 13 Jbeta primers. The repertoire was sequenced with immunoSEQ multiplex PCR; TCRdb's copy has only in-frame clones and lacks some. The sample consists of 60,000 or so clones, 65% to 80% of them appearing once. Points from the study as a whole: A previous analysis found most TCR beta V segments productive roughly 90% or roughly 30% of the time.

A note on this clone: What it binds is unknown.

From germline, CDR1 is KGHSH and CDR2 LQKENI. The CDR3 sequence is 14 residues long. V lost 6 bases and J lost 4, with 15 bases in between. This receptor was identified in a female donor in good health and CMV-seronegative. Sequencing used PBMCs. The chain recombines TRBV18 with TRBJ1-2, with D possibly being TRBD1 (5 bases). CDR3 in DNA: TGTGCCAGCTCCCCTGACAGCCAGGGCTATGGCTACACCTTC. Protein product: CASSPDSQGYGYTF.